This TCR beta chain was recovered during a study of neurological immune-mediated disorders. TCRdb redid the calling of the 5' RACE reads with MiXCR, one entry per CDR3 protein. The sample holds fewer than 60,000 distinct CDR3 sequences, over 9% seen once. CDR1 is DFQATT, CDR2 SNEGSKA, per germline (reference sequence). The CDR3 covers 13 residues. V dropped 6 bases and J dropped 4; count of bases not matched to a gene: 2. The source is a man aged 70 or older with HTLV-1-associated myelopathy (HAM/TSP). The chain is built from TRBV20-1 and TRBJ2-7; 14 nucleotides agree with TRBD2. The sequenced sample was PBMCs. CDR3 sequence (DNA): TGCAGTGCACGGACTAGCGGGAGGTACGAGCAGTACTTC. Its translation is CSARTSGRYEQYF.